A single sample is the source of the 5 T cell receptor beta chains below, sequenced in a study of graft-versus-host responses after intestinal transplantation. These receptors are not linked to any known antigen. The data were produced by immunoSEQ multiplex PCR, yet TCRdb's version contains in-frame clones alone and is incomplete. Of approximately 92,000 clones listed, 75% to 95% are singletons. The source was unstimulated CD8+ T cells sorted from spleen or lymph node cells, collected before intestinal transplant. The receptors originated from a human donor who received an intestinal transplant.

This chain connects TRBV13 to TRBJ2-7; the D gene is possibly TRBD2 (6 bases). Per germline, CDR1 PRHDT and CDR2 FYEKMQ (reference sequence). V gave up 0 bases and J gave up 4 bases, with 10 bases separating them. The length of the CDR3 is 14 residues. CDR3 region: CASSLGRGWYEQYF. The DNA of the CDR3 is TGTGCCAGCAGCTTAGGGCGGGGCTGGTACGAGCAGTACTTC. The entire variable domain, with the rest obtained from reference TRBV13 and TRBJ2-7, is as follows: AAGVIQSPRHLIKEKRETATLKCYPIPRHDTVYWYQQGPGQDPQFLISFYEKMQSDKGSIPDRFSAQQFSDYHSELNMSSLELGDSALYFCASSLGRGWYEQYFGPGTRLTVT.

CDR3 loop: CASSQGLAGADTQYF. DNA for the CDR3: TGTGCCAGCAGCCAGGGACTAGCGGGGGCCGATACGCAGTATTTT. This chain connects TRBV13 to TRBJ2-3; TRBD2 matches 14 bases. Trimming at V came to 5 bases and at J to 6 bases, leaving 4 bases not matched to a gene. The CDR3 loop spans 15 amino acids. CDR1 and CDR2 from the germline V gene are PRHDT and FYEKMQ (reference sequence).

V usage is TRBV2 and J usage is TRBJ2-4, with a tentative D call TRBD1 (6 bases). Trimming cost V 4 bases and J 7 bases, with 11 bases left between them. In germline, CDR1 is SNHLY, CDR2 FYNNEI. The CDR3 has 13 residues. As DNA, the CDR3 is TGTGCCAGCAGTGGGGACATCGATAACATTCAGTACTTC. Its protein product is CASSGDIDNIQYF.

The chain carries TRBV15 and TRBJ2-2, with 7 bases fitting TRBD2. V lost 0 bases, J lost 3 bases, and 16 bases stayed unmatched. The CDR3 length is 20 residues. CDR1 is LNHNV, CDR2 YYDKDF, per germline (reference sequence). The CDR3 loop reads CATSREGGGAGKTYTGELFF. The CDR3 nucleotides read TGTGCCACCAGCAGAGAGGGGGGAGGAGCGGGGAAAACTTACACCGGGGAGCTGTTTTTT.

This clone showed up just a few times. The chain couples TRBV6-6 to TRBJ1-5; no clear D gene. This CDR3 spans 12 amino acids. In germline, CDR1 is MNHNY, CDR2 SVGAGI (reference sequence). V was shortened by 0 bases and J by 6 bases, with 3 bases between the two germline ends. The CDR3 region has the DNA TGTGCCAGCAGTTACTCGAGTCAGCCCCAGCATTTT. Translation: CASSYSSQPQHF.